This T cell receptor (beta chain) was sequenced during a study of technical replicates of blood from a few donors. CDR3 length equals 13 residues. Libraries were prepared by immunoSEQ multiplex PCR; TCRdb keeps only in-frame clonotypes and omits some of them. The sample lists some 77,000 clones; about 86% were seen once. This clone occurred a few times. The sample was PBMCs. The chain uses TRBV21-1 and TRBJ1-5; TRBD1 is the table's D call, not checked against the DNA. TRBV21-1 constitutes a pseudogene. The clonotype comes from a human donor in good health. Some clones in this sample may be carry-over from other donors' samples. CDR3: CASSNNGQWPQHF. Here the CDR3 DNA reads TGTGCCAGCAGCAATAATGGACAGTGGCCCCAGCATTTT.